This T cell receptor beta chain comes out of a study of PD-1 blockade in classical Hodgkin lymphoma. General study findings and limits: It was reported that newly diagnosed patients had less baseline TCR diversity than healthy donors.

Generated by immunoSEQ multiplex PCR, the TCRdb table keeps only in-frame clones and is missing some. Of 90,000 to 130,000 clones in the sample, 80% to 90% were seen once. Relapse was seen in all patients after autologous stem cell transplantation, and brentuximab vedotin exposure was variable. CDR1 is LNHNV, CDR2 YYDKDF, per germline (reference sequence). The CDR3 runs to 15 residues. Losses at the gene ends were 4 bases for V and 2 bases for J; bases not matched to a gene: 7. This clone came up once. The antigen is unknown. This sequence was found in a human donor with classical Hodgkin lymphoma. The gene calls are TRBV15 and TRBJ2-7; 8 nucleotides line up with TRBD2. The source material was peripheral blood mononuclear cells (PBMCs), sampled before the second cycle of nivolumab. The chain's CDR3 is CATSIGAGEPYEQYF. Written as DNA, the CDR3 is TGTGCCACCAGCATTGGAGCGGGAGAGCCCTACGAGCAGTACTTC.